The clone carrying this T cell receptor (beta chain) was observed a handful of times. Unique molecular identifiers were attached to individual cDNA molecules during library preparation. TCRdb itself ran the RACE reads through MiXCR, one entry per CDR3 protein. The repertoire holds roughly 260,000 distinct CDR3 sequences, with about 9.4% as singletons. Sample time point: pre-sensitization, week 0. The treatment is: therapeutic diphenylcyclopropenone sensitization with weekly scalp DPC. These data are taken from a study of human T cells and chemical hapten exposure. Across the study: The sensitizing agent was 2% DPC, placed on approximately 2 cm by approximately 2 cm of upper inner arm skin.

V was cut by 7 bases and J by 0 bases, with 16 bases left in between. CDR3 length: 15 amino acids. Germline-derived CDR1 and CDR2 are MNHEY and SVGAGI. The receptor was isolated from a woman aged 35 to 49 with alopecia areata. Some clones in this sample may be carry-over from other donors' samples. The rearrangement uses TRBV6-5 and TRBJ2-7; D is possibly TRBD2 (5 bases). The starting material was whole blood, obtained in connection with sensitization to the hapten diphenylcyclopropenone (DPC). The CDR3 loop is CASTKGVLSSYEQYF. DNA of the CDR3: TGTGCCAGCACCAAGGGAGTGCTAAGCTCCTACGAGCAGTACTTC.